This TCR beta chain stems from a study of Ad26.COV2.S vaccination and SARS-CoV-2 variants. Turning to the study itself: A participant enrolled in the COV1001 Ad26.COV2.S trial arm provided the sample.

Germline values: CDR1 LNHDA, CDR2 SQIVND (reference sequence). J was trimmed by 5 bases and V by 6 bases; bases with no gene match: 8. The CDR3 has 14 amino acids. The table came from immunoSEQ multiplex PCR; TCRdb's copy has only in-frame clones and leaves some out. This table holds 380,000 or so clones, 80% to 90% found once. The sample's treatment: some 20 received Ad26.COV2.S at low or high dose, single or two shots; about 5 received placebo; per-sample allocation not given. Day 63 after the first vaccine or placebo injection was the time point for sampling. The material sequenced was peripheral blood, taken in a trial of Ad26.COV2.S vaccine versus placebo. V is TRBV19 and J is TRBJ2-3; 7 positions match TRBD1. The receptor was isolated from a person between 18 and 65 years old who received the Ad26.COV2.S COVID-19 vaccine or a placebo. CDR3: CASSLAWTGDTQYF. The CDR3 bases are TGTGCCAGTAGCTTGGCCTGGACAGGAGATACGCAGTATTTT.